One and the same sample provided the 13 T cell receptor beta chains below, sequenced in a study of tumor-infiltrating lymphocytes in primary liver carcinoma (dated by TCRdb to 2017 to 2019). Without any cell sorting, total RNA and DNA were co-extracted from around 18-30 mg of bulk tissue using the AllPrep DNA/RNA mini kit. The sequencing machine was an Illumina HiSeq 2500. Using a constant-region primer and ProtoScript II reverse transcriptase, TCRbeta-specific cDNA was reverse-transcribed from 500 to 650 ng total RNA. Construction of the TCRbeta libraries relied on three nested rounds of multiplex PCR, following a slightly modified ARM-PCR procedure. The first two PCR rounds used multiplex TRBV1-TRBV30 forward primers with a Cbeta reverse primer, each for around 10 cycles. In TCRdb, the public reads were trimmed at Q25 with fastp and aligned with MiXCR, with productive beta chains retained. One record per CDR3 amino acid sequence lists the most common genes and DNA. The sample table records around 60,000 distinct CDR3 sequences; 71% of these occur just once. The top ten clones comprise about 40% of the sample.

Material for sequencing was liver tumor tissue from sampling region 4. The sample's cell subset or site label, in plain terms: tumor region T4, right-lateral pole. These receptors were taken from a middle-aged man with primary liver carcinoma and hepatitis B virus infection.

V usage is TRBV5-1 and J usage is TRBJ2-3, with TRBD1 as a possible D gene (5 bases). Trimming took 1 base from V and 15 from J, leaving 15 bases between them. Germline V gene data show CDR1 as SGHRS and CDR2 as YFSETQ. The CDR3 is 12 residues long. The CDR3 sequence: CASSLQGDTRYF. For the CDR3, the DNA is TGCGCCAGCAGCTTGCAAGGGGATACGCGATATTTT.

This clonotype was seen just once. V is TRBV28 and J is TRBJ1-1, with unresolved D. The CDR3 covers 13 residues. The V and J ends lost 10 bases and 2 bases respectively, with 14 bases between them. Germline V gene data show CDR1 as MDHEN and CDR2 as SYDVKM. DNA of the CDR3: TGTGCCACCCTGAACATGGTAAACACTGAAGCTTTCTTT. This translates into CATLNMVNTEAFF.

Comment on this clonotype: It is likely a read error, because the conserved phenylalanine at the end of the CDR3 is missing. This chain links TRBV5-5 with TRBJ2-7; 9 bases agree with TRBD1. This CDR3 has 15 amino acids. Germline V lookup: CDR1 SGHKS, CDR2 YYEKEE (reference sequence). The junction had 8 bases not matched to a gene; V was cut back by 7 bases and J by 0 bases. The CDR3 sequence: CASCWDRAYSYEQYI. CDR3 nucleotide sequence: TGTGCCAGCTGCTGGGACAGGGCTTACTCCTACGAGCAGTACATC.

The sample holds many counts of this clonotype. V gene TRBV6-1 combines with J gene TRBJ2-5, with D possibly matching TRBD1 (6 bases). The germline V gene encodes CDR1 MNHNS and CDR2 SASEGT. The germline V and J ends were trimmed by 1 base and 2 bases, with 11 bases remaining between them. This CDR3 contains 15 residues. CDR3 residues: CASSEVAGEQETQYF. CDR3 in DNA: TGTGCCAGCAGTGAAGTGGCAGGGGAACAAGAGACCCAGTACTTC.

This chain joins TRBV5-6 and TRBJ2-5, with D possibly being TRBD1 or TRBD2 (6 bases each). This CDR3 spans 13 amino acids. Germline values: CDR1 SGHDT, CDR2 YYEEEE. CDR3 sequence: CVGSLGGLETQYF. CDR3 sequence (DNA): TGTGTCGGCAGCTTAGGGGGGCTAGAGACCCAGTACTTC.

Concerning this clonotype itself: Likely a read error: the CDR3 ends without its conserved phenylalanine or tryptophan. J is TRBJ2-4 and V is TRBV6-2 or TRBV6-3; possible D gene TRBD2, 5 bases. CDR3 length: 16 amino acids. Germline lookup yields CDR1 MNHEY and CDR2 SVGEGT. The CDR3 DNA reads as TGTGCCAGCAATTACCGTCTAGCTGGGGCCAAAAACATTCAGTACATC. It translates to CASNYRLAGAKNIQYI.

This clonotype was counted once. A clone one base away is much larger, so this may be a read error. The chain recombines TRBV10-3 with TRBJ2-3, with D hard to call. The CDR3 runs to 12 residues. CDR1 and CDR2 (germline): ENHRY, SYGVKD. The CDR3 reads CACGNEIDTHYF. CDR3 coding DNA: TGTGCCTGTGGTAATGAGATAGATACGCACTATTTT.

The CDR3 here is CATLDSQAYEQYF. CDR3 sequence (DNA): TGTGCCACCCTGGACAGCCAAGCATACGAGCAGTACTTC. The chain combines TRBV10-3 with TRBJ2-7, with D perhaps TRBD1 (6 bases). Germline lookup yields CDR1 ENHRY and CDR2 SYGVKD. Between the trimmed V and J ends, which lost 10 bases and 4 bases, there was a span of 17 bases. The CDR3 has 13 amino acids.

With respect to this clonotype: An end of the junction does not agree with germline; a read error may underlie this. This chain links TRBV6-1 with TRBJ2-5; maybe TRBD2 (5 bases). Germline CDR1 MNHNS, CDR2 SASEGT. The CDR3 extends over 15 amino acids. CDR3 DNA sequence: TGTGTCATCAGTGAAGCGGTGGGCGGTCAAGGGACCCAGTACTTC. Amino acids: CVISEAVGGQGTQYF.

This clonotype was seen many times. The CDR3 does not close with the conserved phenylalanine or tryptophan, likely indicating a read error. The V call is TRBV6-6, the J call TRBJ1-1; 8 nucleotides line up with TRBD1. Germline CDR1 is MNHNY and CDR2 is SVGAGI (reference sequence). This CDR3 is built from 13 residues. With 10 bases clipped from V and 5 bases from J, the junction kept 9 bases outside the gene matches. CDR3 sequence: CANSTGGTTEAFY. The CDR3 DNA reads as TGTGCCAACAGCACAGGGGGGACTACTGAAGCTTTCTAT.

This clonotype was counted between two and nine times. The chain carries TRBV9 and TRBJ2-1, with D possibly matching TRBD2 (6 bases). V lost 0 bases, J lost 6 bases, and 13 bases lay in between. This CDR3 spans 15 amino acids. The germline V gene encodes CDR1 SGDLS and CDR2 YYNGEE. In nucleotides, the CDR3 is TGTGCCAGCAGCGTAGGGACCCTCGGGGGCAATGAGCAGTTCTTC. It yields the protein CASSVGTLGGNEQFF.

Concerning this clonotype itself: With a much larger clone just one base away, this may be a read error. This chain uses TRBV28 with TRBJ2-7; D is undetermined. Germline V CDR1 and CDR2: MDHEN, SYDVKM. This CDR3 has 14 residues. V lost 5 bases and J 13 bases, leaving 24 bases between the germline ends. CDR3 protein: CASSPLADQRVDYF. CDR3 DNA sequence: TGTGCCAGCAGTCCCCTGGCGGACCAGAGAGTCGATTACTTC.

This clonotype was observed a few times. CDR3 nucleotides: TGCAGCGTCATAACAGGGAGGGAGGGCTACACCTTC. This encodes CSVITGREGYTF. This chain links TRBV29-1 with TRBJ1-2, with D perhaps TRBD1 (6 bases). The CDR3 length is 12 residues. CDR1 and CDR2 from the germline V gene are SQVTM and ANQGSEA. Trimming cost V 6 bases and J 8 bases, with 16 bases left between them.